This TCR beta chain emerged from a study of T cell repertoires in cytomegalovirus infection. Study at large: Through public TCR beta signatures, both CMV infection and matching HLA type were indicated.

Study-wide results and caveats: HLA-C-restricted CMV-specific TCR beta clonotypes were dominant in the ex vivo response. Cumulative frequency (of public TCR beta family members) identified carriers of CMV plus the relevant HLA.

The germline CDR1 and CDR2 sequences are DFQATT and SNEGSKA (reference sequence). The CDR3 runs 15 residues. Trimming shortened V by 1 base and J by 0 bases, and 10 bases separated the two germline ends. TCRdb reprocessed the reads with MiXCR, giving one entry per CDR3 protein. The table records 180,000 or so distinct CDR3 sequences, about a sixth of them present only once. This clonotype was observed a handful of times. The target antigen is unknown. This clonotype was sampled from a human donor in good health (CMV status not recorded). Some clones in this sample may be carry-over from other donors' samples. This chain joins TRBV20-1 and TRBJ1-3; D not certain. Specimen: CD8+ T cells from PBMCs. The CDR3 spells CSARAAGSSGNTIYF. For the CDR3, the DNA is TGCAGTGCTAGAGCAGCAGGTTCCTCTGGAAACACCATATATTTT.